Presented here are 30 T cell receptor beta chains from one specimen sequenced in a study of T cells after posttransplantation cyclophosphamide listed by TCRdb under 2016. Library preparation used the immunoSEQ multiplex PCR assay. TCRdb's version of the immuneACCESS table is confined to in-frame rearrangements and falls short of the full clone set. An unresolved V gene accounts for under half of the shortfall where checked; the remainder is of unknown origin. Across this sample there are over 10,000 clones, with roughly 2% seen only once. The ten largest clones add up to 15% to 18% of the sample. The sample's treatment or condition label is to be understood as: high-dose cyclophosphamide on days +3 and +4 as single-agent GVHD prophylaxis. PTCy patients received busulfan and fludarabine conditioning, a related or unrelated marrow graft, and cyclophosphamide on days +3 and +4. Sequencing used PBMCs, obtained after allogeneic stem cell transplant with posttransplant cyclophosphamide. The receptors here all came from a young adult male patient who received an allogeneic stem cell transplant from a related donor, was CMV-positive, and had no GVHD. Some T cells may have been brought in with the graft after a transplant.

This clone is medium-sized in the sample. V gene TRBV2 combines with J gene TRBJ1-4; D remains ambiguous. The germline V gene encodes CDR1 SNHLY and CDR2 FYNNEI. The CDR3 sequence is 13 residues long. The V gene lost 8 bases and the J gene lost 7 bases, with 14 bases spanning the gap. This CDR3 is CASDQHGGEKLFF. Here the CDR3 DNA reads TGTGCCAGCGACCAACACGGAGGTGAAAAACTGTTTTTT.

This sequence joins TRBV10-3 and TRBJ2-1; 9 bases map to TRBD2. V lost 11 bases to trimming and J lost 1 base; unmatched junction nucleotides: 9. The V gene's germline CDR1 is ENHRY and CDR2 SYGVKD. CDR3 size: 15 residues. This chain's CDR3 is CAAQREVGSYNEQFF. Here the CDR3 DNA reads TGTGCCGCTCAGCGGGAGGTGGGGTCCTACAATGAGCAGTTCTTC.

In this sample, this clone turned up a few times. V and J are TRBV10-3 and TRBJ1-5; TRBD1 matches at 7 bases. The germline V gene has CDR1 ENHRY and CDR2 SYGVKD. V lost 10 bases to trimming and J lost 4 bases; unmatched junction nucleotides: 10. The CDR3 length is 14 residues. The CDR3 protein is CASMKGDSNQPQHF. The CDR3 DNA reads TGTGCCAGCATGAAGGGGGACAGTAATCAGCCCCAGCATTTT.

This clone was seen a few times. J is TRBJ1-5 and V is TRBV19; TRBD1 agrees at 9 bases. V shed 5 bases, J shed 5 bases, and the junction held 16 bases outside the gene matches. The germline V gene encodes CDR1 LNHDA and CDR2 SQIVND (reference sequence). The CDR3 length is 18 residues. The CDR3 here is CASSRKATGGIFHQPQHF. DNA for the CDR3: TGTGCCAGTAGTCGGAAGGCGACAGGGGGTATATTTCATCAGCCCCAGCATTTT.

The chain combines TRBV5-1 with TRBJ2-5; 8 nucleotides line up with TRBD2. Germline values: CDR1 SGHRS, CDR2 YFSETQ. This CDR3 comprises 16 residues. The trim removed 4 bases at V and 11 bases at J, leaving 19 bases unmatched. The CDR3 coding sequence is TGCGCCAGCAGCCCCGGGGGGGATGATCCCCGCCGAGGGCAGTACTTC. Its translation: CASSPGGDDPRRGQYF.

The chain joins TRBV11-2 to TRBJ2-7; 9 bases map to TRBD1. CDR3 length: 17 amino acids. The V gene's germline CDR1 is SGHAT and CDR2 FQNNGV. J gave up 3 bases and V 5 bases, and 14 bases lay outside the gene matches. CDR3 in DNA: TGTGCCAGCAGCCGTAGCCCCGGGACAGGGAACGTCTACGAGCAGTACTTC. Translation: CASSRSPGTGNVYEQYF.

This clone was observed a few times. The gene calls are TRBV6-1 and TRBJ2-7, with D unresolved. Germline V gene lookup returns CDR1 MNHNS and CDR2 SASEGT. V was pared by 1 base and J by 4 bases, with 8 bases between. This CDR3 region has 13 residues. The CDR3 here is CASSEGPVYEQYF. DNA of the CDR3: TGTGCCAGCAGTGAAGGTCCGGTTTACGAGCAGTACTTC.

V gene TRBV7-2 combines with J gene TRBJ1-6, with D maybe TRBD1 (5 bases). The CDR3 contains 13 residues. V was trimmed by 5 bases and J by 9 bases, leaving 11 bases between them. Germline V gene lookup returns CDR1 SGHTA and CDR2 FQGNSA. The DNA for the CDR3 is TGTGCCAGCAGCCAGGAAAGGGGTTCACCCCTCCACTTT. The encoded protein is CASSQERGSPLHF.

This clone was observed a few times. V and J are TRBV7-8 and TRBJ2-5; TRBD1 agrees at 7 bases. The CDR3 loop spans 18 amino acids. Unmatched junction bases numbered 16, after V lost 3 bases and J lost 3 bases. Germline loops: CDR1 SGHVS, CDR2 FQNEAQ. CDR3 DNA: TGTGCCAGCAGCTTCTCGGTTAGGATGGGACAGCGGAAAGAGACCCAGTACTTC. Its translation: CASSFSVRMGQRKETQYF.

A few counts support this clone. The chain links TRBV5-5 to TRBJ2-7; a weak D match, TRBD1 (5 bases). The CDR3 covers 14 residues. Germline values: CDR1 SGHKS, CDR2 YYEKEE (reference sequence). V was trimmed by 4 bases and J by 3 bases, leaving 14 bases between them. CDR3 DNA sequence: TGTGCCAGCAGCCTCGACAGAATTTTCTACGAGCAGTACTTC. Translation gives CASSLDRIFYEQYF.

This chain links TRBV5-8 with TRBJ2-7; the D is unclear. Trimming shortened V by 4 bases and J by 0 bases, and 8 bases separated the two germline ends. This CDR3 region has 13 residues. Germline CDR1 SGHTS, CDR2 YDEGEE. The CDR3 region has the DNA TGTGCCAGCAGCCGCGACACCTCCTACGAGCAGTACTTC. It translates to CASSRDTSYEQYF.

The CDR3 reads CASSQVAGPYEQYF. The DNA of the CDR3 is TGCGCCAGCAGCCAAGTAGCGGGACCCTACGAGCAGTACTTC. This chain joins TRBV4-3 and TRBJ2-7, with 8 positions matching TRBD2. J lost 2 bases, V lost 1 base, and 1 base had no gene match. CDR3 length: 14 residues. Germline V CDR1 and CDR2: LGHNA, YSLEER.

The rearrangement joins TRBV18 to TRBJ1-2; no firm D call. This CDR3 is 14 amino acids long. V lost 1 base and J lost 2, with 8 bases in between. Looked up from germline, CDR1 is KGHSH and CDR2 is LQKENI. CDR3 DNA sequence: TGTGCCAGCTCACCACAGGAGAACAACTATGGCTACACCTTC. The encoded protein is CASSPQENNYGYTF.

A few counts support this clone. This chain's CDR3 is CSARPDRGPGELFF. CDR3 sequence (DNA): TGCAGCGCTCGACCGGACAGGGGCCCCGGGGAGCTGTTTTTT. This chain connects TRBV29-1 to TRBJ2-2; 9 bases are a match to TRBD1. After removal of 7 bases from V and 6 bases from J, the junction contained 9 bases not matched to a gene. CDR3 size: 14 residues. CDR1 is SQVTM and CDR2 is ANQGSEA in the germline V gene.

Within the sample, this clone is medium-sized. V is TRBV5-1 and J is TRBJ2-5; D is ambiguous. Germline V gene sequence: CDR1 SGHRS, CDR2 YFSETQ. CDR3 length equals 14 residues. Trimming shortened V by 1 base and J by 4 bases, and 11 bases separated the two germline ends. The CDR3 protein is CASSLIGSGETQYF. As DNA, the CDR3 is TGCGCCAGCAGCTTGATAGGTTCGGGAGAGACCCAGTACTTC.

This chain connects TRBV10-1 to TRBJ2-3, with 12 nucleotides matching TRBD1. Germline V gene data show CDR1 as WNHNN and CDR2 as SYGVQD (reference sequence). The CDR3 runs 14 residues. Trimming at V came to 8 bases and at J to 5 bases, leaving 5 bases not matched to a gene. The CDR3 nucleotides are TGCGCCAGCCCGGGACAGGGGGCGAGAGATACGCAGTATTTT. Residues: CASPGQGARDTQYF.

This clone was seen only a few times. The DNA is left out, because the CDR3 cannot be placed on it with certainty; the CDR3 is given as TCRdb lists it. The chain couples TRBV6-1 to TRBJ2-1; the table gives TRBD1 as D, unverified against the DNA. CDR1 and CDR2 from the germline V gene are MNHNS and SASEGT. The CDR3 region is 13 residues in length, termini included. The CDR3 reads CASILGQGNEQFF.

The CDR3 region is CASSPGGRPYEQYF. CDR3 DNA: TGCGCCAGCAGCCCTGGGGGCAGACCGTACGAGCAGTACTTC. The chain carries TRBV4-1 and TRBJ2-7; the D gene is possibly TRBD1 (6 bases). CDR1 is MGHRA, CDR2 YSYEKL, per germline. V was cut by 4 bases and J by 4 bases, with 14 bases left in between. This CDR3 spans 14 amino acids.

This clone has a handful of counts. The rearrangement joins TRBV10-3 to TRBJ2-7, with 7 positions matching TRBD2. The CDR3 is 14 residues long. V was clipped by 2 bases and J by 5 bases; unmatched bases: 6. Germline V gene data show CDR1 as ENHRY and CDR2 as SYGVKD. CDR3 protein: CAISEGGEGHEQYF. CDR3 in DNA: TGTGCCATCAGTGAGGGTGGGGAGGGCCACGAGCAGTACTTC.

This clone has a handful of counts. CDR3 coding DNA: TGTGCCAGCAGCGCCAGACTAGCGGGACGAGATACGCAGTATTTT. The encoded protein is CASSARLAGRDTQYF. The V gene is TRBV9, the J gene TRBJ2-3; the match to TRBD2 covers 11 bases. CDR3 length: 15 residues. V dropped 3 bases and J dropped 5; count of bases not matched to a gene: 5. Germline V gene data show CDR1 as SGDLS and CDR2 as YYNGEE.

The V and J genes are TRBV4-3 and TRBJ2-3; D possibly corresponds to TRBD2 (5 bases). V lost 4 bases to trimming and J lost 1 base, with 12 bases between them. The germline V gene encodes CDR1 LGHNA and CDR2 YSLEER. This CDR3 spans 15 amino acids. The CDR3 protein is CASSRPVGGTDTQYF. For the CDR3, the DNA is TGCGCCAGCAGCCGTCCCGTCGGGGGCACAGATACGCAGTATTTT.

The table lists this clone with a few counts. The V and J genes are TRBV27 and TRBJ1-6; weak D call: TRBD1 (6 bases). Trimming removed 6 bases from V and 10 bases from J, with 22 bases in between. This CDR3 comprises 16 residues. Germline-derived CDR1 and CDR2 are MNHEY and SMNVEV (reference sequence). The CDR3 reads CASRPWAGAVGSPLHF. In nucleotides, the CDR3 is TGTGCCAGCAGGCCCTGGGCGGGGGCCGTAGGGTCACCCCTCCACTTT.

This sequence joins TRBV19 and TRBJ2-1, with D maybe TRBD2 (6 bases). V dropped 6 bases and J dropped 0 bases, with 15 bases sitting between them. This CDR3 spans 16 amino acids. Germline V gene sequence: CDR1 LNHDA, CDR2 SQIVND (reference sequence). The CDR3 loop reads CASRVLASGSYNEQFF. For the CDR3, the DNA is TGTGCCAGTAGGGTTCTAGCGTCGGGCTCCTACAATGAGCAGTTCTTC.

The chain is built from TRBV5-1 and TRBJ2-5, with D hard to call. The length of the CDR3 is 15 residues. Between the trimmed V and J ends, which lost 0 bases and 2 bases, there was a span of 11 bases. From germline, CDR1 is SGHRS and CDR2 YFSETQ. CDR3 bases: TGCGCCAGCAGCTTGGTCTCAGGCAGACAAGAGACCCAGTACTTC. Its translation: CASSLVSGRQETQYF.

This clone appeared a few times. V usage is TRBV28 and J usage is TRBJ2-3; 8 bases line up with TRBD2. In germline, CDR1 is MDHEN, CDR2 SYDVKM. V was clipped by 6 bases and J by 0 bases; unmatched bases: 5. The CDR3 runs to 15 residues. The CDR3 nucleotides read TGTGCCAGCAGGTCGGGGGGGACTAGCACAGATACGCAGTATTTT. Encoded protein: CASRSGGTSTDTQYF.

In its sample, this clone was seen a few times. This sequence joins TRBV19 and TRBJ1-4; D is perhaps TRBD1 (6 bases). The CDR3 loop spans 16 amino acids. In germline, CDR1 is LNHDA, CDR2 SQIVND (reference sequence). V lost 7 bases to trimming and J lost 8 bases, with 23 bases between them. CDR3 coding DNA: TGTGCCAGTACGGTGAGCTCAACAGGGCTCCTCGAAAAACTGTTTTTT. The encoded protein is CASTVSSTGLLEKLFF.

This clone showed up just a few times. The chain is built from TRBV7-9 and TRBJ1-6; a weak D match, TRBD1 (5 bases). The V gene's germline CDR1 is SEHNR and CDR2 FQNEAQ (reference sequence). The CDR3 loop spans 17 amino acids. Trimming removed 4 bases from V and 7 bases from J, with 20 bases in between. CDR3 sequence (DNA): TGTGCCAGCAGCTCCAATTTTGGGGCAGGGAACAATTCACCCCTCCACTTT. Residues: CASSSNFGAGNNSPLHF.

V usage is TRBV5-8 and J usage is TRBJ2-1; D is ambiguous. There are 15 residues in the CDR3. CDR1 SGHTS and CDR2 YDEGEE come from the germline V gene. V lost 6 bases and J 0 bases, leaving 13 bases between the germline ends. CDR3 sequence (DNA): TGTGCCAGCACCTTTAGCCGAAGCTCCTACAATGAGCAGTTCTTC. This translates into CASTFSRSSYNEQFF.

Only a few counts were recorded for this clone. The rearrangement uses TRBV6-4 and TRBJ2-7; no clear D gene. Trimming took 10 bases from V and 5 from J, leaving 15 bases between them. The CDR3 has 12 residues. The germline CDR1 and CDR2 sequences are MRHNA and SNTAGT. The CDR3 reads CAKIVVIDEQYF. In DNA, the CDR3 is TGTGCCAAGATTGTAGTGATCGACGAGCAGTACTTC.

Only a few counts were recorded for this clone. This chain joins TRBV28 and TRBJ2-3, with 11 bases fitting TRBD2. This CDR3 is built from 14 residues. Germline CDR1 is MDHEN and CDR2 is SYDVKM. With 4 bases clipped from V and 12 bases from J, the junction kept 9 bases outside the gene matches. CDR3 sequence reads: CASSSSGRPYVQYF. For the CDR3, the DNA is TGTGCCAGCAGTTCTAGCGGGAGGCCATACGTACAGTATTTT.